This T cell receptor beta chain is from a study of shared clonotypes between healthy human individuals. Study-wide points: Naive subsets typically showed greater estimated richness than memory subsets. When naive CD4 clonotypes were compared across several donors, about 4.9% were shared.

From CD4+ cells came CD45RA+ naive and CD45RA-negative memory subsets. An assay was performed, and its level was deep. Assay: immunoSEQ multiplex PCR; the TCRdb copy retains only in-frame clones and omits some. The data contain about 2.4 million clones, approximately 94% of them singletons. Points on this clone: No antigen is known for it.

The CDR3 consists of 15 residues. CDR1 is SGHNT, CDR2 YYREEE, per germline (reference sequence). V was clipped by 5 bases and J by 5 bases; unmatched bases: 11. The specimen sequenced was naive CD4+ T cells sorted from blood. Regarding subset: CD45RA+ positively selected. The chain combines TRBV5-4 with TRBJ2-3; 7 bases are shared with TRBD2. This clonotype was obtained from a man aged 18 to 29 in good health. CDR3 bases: TGTGCCAGCAGACTTGGGGGGGGTACGAGAGATACGCAGTATTTT. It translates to CASRLGGGTRDTQYF. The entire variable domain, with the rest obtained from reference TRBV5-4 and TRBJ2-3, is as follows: ETGVTQSPTHLIKTRGQQVTLRCSSQSGHNTVSWYQQALGQGPQFIFQYYREEENGRGNFPPRFSGLQFPNYSSELNVNALELDDSALYLCASRLGGGTRDTQYFGPGTRLTVL.